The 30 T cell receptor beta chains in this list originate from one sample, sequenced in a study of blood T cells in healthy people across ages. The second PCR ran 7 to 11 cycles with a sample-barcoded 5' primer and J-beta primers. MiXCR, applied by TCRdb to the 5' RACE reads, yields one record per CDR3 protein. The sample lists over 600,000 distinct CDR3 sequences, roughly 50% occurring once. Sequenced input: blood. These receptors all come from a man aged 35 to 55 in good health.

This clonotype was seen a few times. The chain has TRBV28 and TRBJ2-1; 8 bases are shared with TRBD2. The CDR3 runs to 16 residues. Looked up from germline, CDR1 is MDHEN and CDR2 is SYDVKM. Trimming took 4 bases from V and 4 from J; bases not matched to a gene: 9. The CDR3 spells CASSSVGGGFYNEQFF. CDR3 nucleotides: TGTGCCAGCAGTTCCGTAGGCGGGGGGTTTTACAATGAGCAGTTCTTC.

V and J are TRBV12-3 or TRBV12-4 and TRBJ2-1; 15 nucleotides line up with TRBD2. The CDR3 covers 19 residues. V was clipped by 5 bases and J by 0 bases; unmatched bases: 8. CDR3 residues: CASSPGLAGGVSSYNEQFF. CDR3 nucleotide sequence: TGTGCCAGCAGTCCAGGACTAGCGGGGGGGGTTAGCTCCTACAATGAGCAGTTCTTC.

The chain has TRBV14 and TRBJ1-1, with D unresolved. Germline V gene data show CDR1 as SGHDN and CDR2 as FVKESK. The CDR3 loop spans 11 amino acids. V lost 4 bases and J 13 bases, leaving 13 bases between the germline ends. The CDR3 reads CASSLRREGFF. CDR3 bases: TGTGCCAGCAGCCTACGCCGAGAGGGTTTCTTT.

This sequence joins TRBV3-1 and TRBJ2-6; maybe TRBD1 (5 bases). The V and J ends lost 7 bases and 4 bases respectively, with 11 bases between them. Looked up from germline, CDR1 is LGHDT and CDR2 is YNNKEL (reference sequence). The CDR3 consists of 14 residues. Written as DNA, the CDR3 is TGTGCCAGCAAAGCAGGGAACGGGGCCAACGTCCTGACTTTC. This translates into CASKAGNGANVLTF.

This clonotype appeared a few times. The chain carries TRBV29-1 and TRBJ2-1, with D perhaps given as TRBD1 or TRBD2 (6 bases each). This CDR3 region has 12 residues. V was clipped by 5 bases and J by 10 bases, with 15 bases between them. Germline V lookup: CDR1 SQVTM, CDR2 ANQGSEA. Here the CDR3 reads CSVFGTGTEQFF. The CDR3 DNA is TGCAGCGTTTTCGGGACTGGGACAGAGCAGTTCTTC.

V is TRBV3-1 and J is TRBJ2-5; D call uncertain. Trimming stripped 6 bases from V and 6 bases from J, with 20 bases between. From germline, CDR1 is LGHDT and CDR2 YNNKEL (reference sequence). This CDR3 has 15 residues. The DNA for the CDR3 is TGTGCCAGCAGTAGGAACTTGGCCAGGATGAAGACCCAGTACTTC. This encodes CASSRNLARMKTQYF.

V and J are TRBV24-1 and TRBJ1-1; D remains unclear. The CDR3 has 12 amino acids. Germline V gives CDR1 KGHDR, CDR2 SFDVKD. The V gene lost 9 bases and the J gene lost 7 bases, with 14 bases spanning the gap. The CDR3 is CATQSPNGEAFF. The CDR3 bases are TGTGCCACCCAATCCCCAAACGGTGAAGCTTTCTTT.

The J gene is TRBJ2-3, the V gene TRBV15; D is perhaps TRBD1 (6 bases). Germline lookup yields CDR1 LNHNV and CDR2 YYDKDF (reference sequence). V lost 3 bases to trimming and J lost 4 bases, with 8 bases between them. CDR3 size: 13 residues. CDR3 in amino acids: CATSRDSSDTQYF. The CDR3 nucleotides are TGTGCCACCAGCAGGGACAGCTCAGATACGCAGTATTTT.

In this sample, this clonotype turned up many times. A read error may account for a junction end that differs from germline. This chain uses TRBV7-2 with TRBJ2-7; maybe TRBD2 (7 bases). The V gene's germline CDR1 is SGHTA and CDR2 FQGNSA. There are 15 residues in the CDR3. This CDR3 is CASSLGGGSSYEQYF. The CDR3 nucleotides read TGTGCCAGCAGTTTAGGGGGGGGAAGCTCCTACGAGCAGTACTTC. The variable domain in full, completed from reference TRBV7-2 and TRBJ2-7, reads GAGVSQSPSNKVTEKGKDVELRCDPISGHTALYWYRQSLGQGLEFLIYFQGNSAPDKSGLPSDRFSAERTGGSVSTLTIQRTQQEDSAVYLCASSLGGGSSYEQYFGPGTRLTVT.

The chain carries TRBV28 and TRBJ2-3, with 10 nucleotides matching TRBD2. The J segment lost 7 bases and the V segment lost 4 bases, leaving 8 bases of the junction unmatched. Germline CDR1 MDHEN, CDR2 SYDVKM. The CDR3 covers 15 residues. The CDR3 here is CASSSLAGAPNTQYF. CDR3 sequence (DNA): TGTGCCAGCAGTTCTCTAGCGGGGGCCCCAAATACGCAGTATTTT.

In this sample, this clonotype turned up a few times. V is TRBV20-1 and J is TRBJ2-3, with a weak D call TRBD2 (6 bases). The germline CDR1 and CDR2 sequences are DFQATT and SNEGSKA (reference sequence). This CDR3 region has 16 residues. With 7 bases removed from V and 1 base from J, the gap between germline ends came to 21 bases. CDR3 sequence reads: CSVILPGPGGTDTQYF. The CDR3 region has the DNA TGCAGTGTCATATTGCCGGGACCGGGAGGCACAGATACGCAGTATTTT.

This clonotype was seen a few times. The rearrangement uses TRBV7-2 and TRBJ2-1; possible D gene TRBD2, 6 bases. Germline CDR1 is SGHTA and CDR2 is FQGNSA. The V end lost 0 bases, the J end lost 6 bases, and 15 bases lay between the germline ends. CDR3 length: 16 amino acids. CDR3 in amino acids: CASSLAAGSWSNEQFF. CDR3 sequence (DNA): TGTGCCAGCAGCTTAGCGGCCGGGAGTTGGTCCAATGAGCAGTTCTTC.

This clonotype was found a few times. CDR3 loop: CASSRRTSGRVLNEQFF. The CDR3 bases are TGCGCCAGCAGCCGTCGGACTAGCGGGAGGGTGTTAAATGAGCAGTTCTTC. The V call is TRBV4-3, the J call TRBJ2-1, with TRBD2 matching 15 bases. CDR1 and CDR2 from the germline V gene are LGHNA and YSLEER. V lost 4 bases and J lost 7; bases outside the gene matches: 8. There are 17 residues in the CDR3.

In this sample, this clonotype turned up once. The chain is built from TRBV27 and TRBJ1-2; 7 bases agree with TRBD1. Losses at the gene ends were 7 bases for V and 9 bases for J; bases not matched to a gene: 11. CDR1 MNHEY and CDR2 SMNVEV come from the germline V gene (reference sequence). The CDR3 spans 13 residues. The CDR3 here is CASNEGQRGSYTF. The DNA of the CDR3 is TGTGCCAGCAATGAGGGACAGCGTGGTAGCTACACCTTC.

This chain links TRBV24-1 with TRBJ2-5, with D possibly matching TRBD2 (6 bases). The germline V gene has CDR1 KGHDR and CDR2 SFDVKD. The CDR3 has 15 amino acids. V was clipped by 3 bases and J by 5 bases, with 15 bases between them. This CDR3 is CATSDPTSAGETQYF. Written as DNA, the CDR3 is TGTGCCACCAGTGATCCGACCTCTGCGGGGGAGACCCAGTACTTC.

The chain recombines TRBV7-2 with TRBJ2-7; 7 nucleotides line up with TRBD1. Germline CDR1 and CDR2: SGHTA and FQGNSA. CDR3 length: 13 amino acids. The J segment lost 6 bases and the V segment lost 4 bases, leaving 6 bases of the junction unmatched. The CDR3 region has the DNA TGTGCCAGCAGCTATACCGGACAGGTCGAGCAGTACTTC. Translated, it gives CASSYTGQVEQYF.

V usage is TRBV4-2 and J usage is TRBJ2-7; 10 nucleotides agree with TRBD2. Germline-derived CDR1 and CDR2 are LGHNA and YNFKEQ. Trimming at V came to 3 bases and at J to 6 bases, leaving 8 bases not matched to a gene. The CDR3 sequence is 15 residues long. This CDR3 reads CASSQRGTSVGEQYF. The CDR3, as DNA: TGTGCCAGCAGCCAGCGTGGGACTAGCGTTGGCGAGCAGTACTTC.

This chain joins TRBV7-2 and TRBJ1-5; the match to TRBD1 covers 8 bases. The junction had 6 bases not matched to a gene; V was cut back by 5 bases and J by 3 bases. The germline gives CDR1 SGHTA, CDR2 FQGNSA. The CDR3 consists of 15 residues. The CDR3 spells CASSPDRGTNQPQHF. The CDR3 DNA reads TGTGCCAGCAGCCCTGACAGGGGCACCAATCAGCCCCAGCATTTT.

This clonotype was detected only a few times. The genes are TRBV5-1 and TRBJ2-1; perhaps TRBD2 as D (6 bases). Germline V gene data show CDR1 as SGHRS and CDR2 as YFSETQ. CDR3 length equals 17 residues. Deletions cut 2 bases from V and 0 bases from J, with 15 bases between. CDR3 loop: CASSLAGRESSYNEQFF. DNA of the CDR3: TGCGCCAGCAGCTTAGCGGGCAGGGAGAGCTCCTACAATGAGCAGTTCTTC. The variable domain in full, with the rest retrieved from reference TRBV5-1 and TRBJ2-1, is KAGVTQTPRYLIKTRGQQVTLSCSPISGHRSVSWYQQTPGQGLQFLFEYFSETQRNKGNFPGRFSGRQFSNSRSEMNVSTLELGDSALYLCASSLAGRESSYNEQFFGPGTRLTVL.

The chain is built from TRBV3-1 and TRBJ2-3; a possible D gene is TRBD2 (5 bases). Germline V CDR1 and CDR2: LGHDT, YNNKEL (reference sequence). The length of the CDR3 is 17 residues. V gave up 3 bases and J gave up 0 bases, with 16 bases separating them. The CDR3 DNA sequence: TGTGCCAGCAGCCAGATGTCCTCAGCGGCTAGCACAGATACGCAGTATTTT. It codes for CASSQMSSAASTDTQYF.

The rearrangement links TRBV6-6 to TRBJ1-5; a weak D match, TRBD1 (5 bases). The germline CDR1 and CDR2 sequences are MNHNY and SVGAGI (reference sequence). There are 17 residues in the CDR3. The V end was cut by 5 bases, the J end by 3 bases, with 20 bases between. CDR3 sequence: CASSHPGRLIINQPQHF. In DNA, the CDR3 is TGTGCCAGCAGTCACCCGGGACGGCTAATAATCAATCAGCCCCAGCATTTT.

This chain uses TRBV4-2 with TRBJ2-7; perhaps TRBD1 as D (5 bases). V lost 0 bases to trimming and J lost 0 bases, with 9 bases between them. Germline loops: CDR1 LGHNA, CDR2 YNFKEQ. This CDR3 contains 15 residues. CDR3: CASSQEVQDSYEQYF. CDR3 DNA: TGTGCCAGCAGCCAAGAGGTACAGGACTCCTACGAGCAGTACTTC.

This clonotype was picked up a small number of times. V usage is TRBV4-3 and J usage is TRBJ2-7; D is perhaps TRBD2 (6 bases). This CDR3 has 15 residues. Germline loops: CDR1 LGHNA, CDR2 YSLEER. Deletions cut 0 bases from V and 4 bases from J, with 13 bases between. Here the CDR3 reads CASSQDRESLYEQYF. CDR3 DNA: TGCGCCAGCAGCCAAGACCGGGAGTCCCTATACGAGCAGTACTTC.

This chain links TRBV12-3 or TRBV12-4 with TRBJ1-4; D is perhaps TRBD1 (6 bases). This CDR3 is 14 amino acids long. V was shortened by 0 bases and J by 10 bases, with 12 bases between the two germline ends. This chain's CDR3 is CASSLAEADRKLFF. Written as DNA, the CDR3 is TGTGCCAGCAGTTTAGCGGAGGCGGACAGAAAACTGTTTTTT.

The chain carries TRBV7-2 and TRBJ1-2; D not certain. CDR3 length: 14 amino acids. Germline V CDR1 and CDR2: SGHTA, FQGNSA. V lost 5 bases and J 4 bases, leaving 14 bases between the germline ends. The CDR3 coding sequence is TGTGCCAGCAGCCCCCCCCGGGGTCTCTATGGCTACACCTTC. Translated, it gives CASSPPRGLYGYTF.

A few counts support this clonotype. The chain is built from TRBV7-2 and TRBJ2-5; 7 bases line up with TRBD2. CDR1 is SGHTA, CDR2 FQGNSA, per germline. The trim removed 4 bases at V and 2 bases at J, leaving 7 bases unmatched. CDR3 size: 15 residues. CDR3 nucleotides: TGTGCCAGCAGCTCATACGGGGGGATTCAAGAGACCCAGTACTTC. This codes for CASSSYGGIQETQYF.

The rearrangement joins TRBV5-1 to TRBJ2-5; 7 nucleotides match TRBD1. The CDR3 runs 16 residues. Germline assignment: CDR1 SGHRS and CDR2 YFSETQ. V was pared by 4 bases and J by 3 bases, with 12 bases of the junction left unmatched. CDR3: CASSPPPGGSEETQYF. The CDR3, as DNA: TGCGCCAGCAGCCCTCCTCCAGGGGGAAGTGAAGAGACCCAGTACTTC.

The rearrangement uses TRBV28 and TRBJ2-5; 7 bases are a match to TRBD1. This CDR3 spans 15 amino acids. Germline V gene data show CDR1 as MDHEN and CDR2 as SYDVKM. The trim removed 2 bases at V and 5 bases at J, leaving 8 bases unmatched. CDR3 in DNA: TGTGCCAGCAGTTTAGGAAACAGGGGCAGCGAGACCCAGTACTTC. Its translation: CASSLGNRGSETQYF.

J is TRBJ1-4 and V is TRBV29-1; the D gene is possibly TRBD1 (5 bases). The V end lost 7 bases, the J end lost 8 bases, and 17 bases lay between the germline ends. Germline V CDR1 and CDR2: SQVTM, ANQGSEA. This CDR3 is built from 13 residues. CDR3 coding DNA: TGCAGCGGAAACGGGAAAGAGGGGGAAAAACTGTTTTTT. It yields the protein CSGNGKEGEKLFF. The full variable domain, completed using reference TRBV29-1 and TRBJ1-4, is SAVISQKPSRDICQRGTSLTIQCQVDSQVTMMFWYRQQPGQSLTLIATANQGSEATYESGFVIDKFPISRPNLTFSTLTVSNMSPEDSSIYLCSGNGKEGEKLFFGSGTQLSVL.

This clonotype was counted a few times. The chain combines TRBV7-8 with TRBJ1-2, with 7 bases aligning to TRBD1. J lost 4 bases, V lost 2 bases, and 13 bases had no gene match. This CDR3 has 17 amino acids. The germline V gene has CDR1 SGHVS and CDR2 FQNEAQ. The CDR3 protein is CASSLSGTAPDFYGYTF. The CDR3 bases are TGTGCCAGCAGCTTATCAGGGACAGCCCCAGATTTCTATGGCTACACCTTC.